The 13 T cell receptor beta chains given below trace back to one sample, sequenced in a study of response to subunit inactivated influenza vaccine. TCRdb fed the RT-PCR reads into MiXCR, producing one record per CDR3 protein. This sample has hundreds of thousands of distinct CDR3 sequences, with about 11% found just once. The sequences come from PBMCs from blood, collected on the day of vaccination. The receptors were gathered from a man aged 50 to 59 who received an inactivated influenza vaccine.

This clonotype appeared a few times. The chain recombines TRBV6-1 with TRBJ2-2; 9 bases are shared with TRBD1. Germline assignment: CDR1 MNHNS and CDR2 SASEGT. This CDR3 has 15 residues. The V and J ends lost 8 bases and 1 base, in that order; junction bases with no gene match: 5. CDR3 loop: CASLPGQGNTGELFF. CDR3 nucleotides: TGTGCCAGCCTTCCGGGACAGGGGAACACCGGGGAGCTGTTTTTT.

This clonotype was seen repeatedly, ten times or more. This sequence joins TRBV6-5 and TRBJ2-3; D may be TRBD1 or TRBD2 (6 bases each). V lost 2 bases to trimming and J lost 1 base, with 10 bases between them. The CDR3 runs to 15 residues. Germline V gene data show CDR1 as MNHEY and CDR2 as SVGAGI. The CDR3 DNA sequence: TGTGCCAGCAGTTACCGGGGGCTTGGCACAGATACGCAGTATTTT. It encodes CASSYRGLGTDTQYF.

The V and J genes are TRBV7-7 and TRBJ2-5; 9 bases are a match to TRBD2. Germline V gene sequence: CDR1 SSHAT, CDR2 FNYEAQ (reference sequence). V lost 4 bases, J lost 4 bases, and 10 bases stayed unmatched. This CDR3 has 16 residues. CDR3 in DNA: TGTGCCAGCAGCTCTCCGGGAGTAGCGGGAGTAGAGACCCAGTACTTC. Amino acids: CASSSPGVAGVETQYF.

CDR3 in amino acids: CASSNIPGQRNTDTQYF. The DNA of the CDR3 is TGTGCCAGCAGCAATATCCCGGGACAGAGGAATACAGATACGCAGTATTTT. This chain joins TRBV3-1 and TRBJ2-3; 7 bases map to TRBD1. Per germline, CDR1 LGHDT and CDR2 YNNKEL (reference sequence). This CDR3 contains 17 residues. The V gene end was trimmed by 5 bases and the J gene end by 3 bases; junction bases not matched to a gene: 14.

This clonotype was detected many times. The rearrangement joins TRBV30 to TRBJ1-5; the D gene is possibly TRBD1 (6 bases). V was shortened by 1 base and J by 4 bases, with 11 bases between the two germline ends. The CDR3 spans 14 residues. Per the germline V gene, CDR1 is GTSNPN and CDR2 is SVGIG (reference sequence). The CDR3 DNA follows: TGTGCCTGGAGTGCCGGGGGCCTGAATCAGCCCCAGCATTTT. This sequence encodes CAWSAGGLNQPQHF.

The rearrangement joins TRBV29-1 to TRBJ2-5, with no clear D. Germline V gene data show CDR1 as SQVTM and CDR2 as ANQGSEA. Trimming took 1 base from V and 2 from J, leaving 11 bases between them. The CDR3 extends over 14 amino acids. In DNA, the CDR3 is TGCAGCGTTGAAGGCTGGGCAGGTCAAGAGACCCAGTACTTC. This sequence encodes CSVEGWAGQETQYF.

This clonotype came up a few times. The V gene is TRBV27, the J gene TRBJ2-1; TRBD1 or TRBD2 may be the D gene (5 bases each). V shed 2 bases and J shed 0 bases, with 17 bases lying between them. The CDR3 runs to 18 residues. Germline-derived CDR1 and CDR2 are MNHEY and SMNVEV (reference sequence). CDR3 nucleotide sequence: TGTGCCAGCAGTTTAGGGTGGATCGGGGCAAGCTCCTACAATGAGCAGTTCTTC. Translating it yields CASSLGWIGASSYNEQFF.

This chain links TRBV7-9 with TRBJ1-1; TRBD1 agrees at 8 bases. The CDR3 length is 13 residues. Germline V gene sequence: CDR1 SEHNR, CDR2 FQNEAQ (reference sequence). The junction had 4 bases not matched to a gene; V was cut back by 5 bases and J by 5 bases. The CDR3 sequence is CASSVQGVTEAFF. The CDR3 coding sequence is TGTGCCAGCAGCGTACAGGGGGTAACTGAAGCTTTCTTT.

This chain links TRBV2 with TRBJ2-1; D not resolved. V lost 3 bases to trimming and J lost 3 bases, with 12 bases between them. Germline V gives CDR1 SNHLY, CDR2 FYNNEI. This CDR3 contains 15 residues. This CDR3 reads CASSDGGRNYNEQFF. The CDR3 DNA sequence: TGTGCCAGCAGTGATGGCGGACGAAACTACAATGAGCAGTTCTTC.

There are a few counts of this clonotype. V usage is TRBV12-3 or TRBV12-4 and J usage is TRBJ2-7, with 7 positions matching TRBD2. This CDR3 region has 15 residues. Unmatched junction bases numbered 6, after V lost 2 bases and J lost 2 bases. The CDR3 DNA sequence: TGTGCCAGCAGTTTATCAGGGAGGGGACCCTACGAGCAGTACTTC. Translated: CASSLSGRGPYEQYF.

The genes are TRBV6-1 and TRBJ1-2; possibly TRBD1 for D (5 bases). Germline CDR1 and CDR2: MNHNS and SASEGT. Deletions cut 6 bases from V and 5 bases from J, with 16 bases between. This CDR3 region has 14 residues. CDR3 coding DNA: TGTGCCAGCAGCCCACCGGGACTGTGGTATGGCTACACCTTC. Protein product: CASSPPGLWYGYTF.

V and J are TRBV7-8 and TRBJ2-5; the D is unclear. Per the germline V gene, CDR1 is SGHVS and CDR2 is FQNEAQ. The CDR3 has 13 residues. V dropped 5 bases and J dropped 4 bases, with 11 bases sitting between them. The CDR3 loop reads CASSLDLLETQYF. In nucleotides, the CDR3 is TGTGCCAGCAGCCTGGACCTCTTAGAGACCCAGTACTTC.

The chain employs TRBV29-1 and TRBJ2-1, with 10 positions matching TRBD2. With 2 bases clipped from V and 4 bases from J, the junction kept 8 bases outside the gene matches. Germline values: CDR1 SQVTM, CDR2 ANQGSEA. The CDR3 runs 16 residues. The CDR3 loop reads CSVERVGSGRYNEQFF. The CDR3 DNA follows: TGCAGCGTTGAAAGAGTTGGTAGCGGGAGGTACAATGAGCAGTTCTTC.